This TCR beta chain was found in a study of blood T cell repertoires in COVID-19. Across the whole study: From the United States, Italy and Spain came samples of acute and convalescent COVID-19.

Here immunoSEQ multiplex PCR was the method, and the copy in TCRdb shows in-frame clones only, minus some. The data show 49,000 or so clones, 88% seen once. The germline V gene has CDR1 MDHEN and CDR2 SYDVKM. V lost 5 bases and J 2 bases, leaving 13 bases between the germline ends. This CDR3 is built from 15 residues. The sequence was collected from a man aged 50-59 years with acute or convalescent COVID-19. This chain connects TRBV28 to TRBJ2-1; TRBD1 might be the D (5 bases). Sequencing used peripheral blood. CDR3 in amino acids: CASSTGANTYNEQFF. The CDR3 region has the DNA TGTGCCAGCAGTACAGGAGCTAACACCTACAATGAGCAGTTCTTC.